These 7 T cell receptor beta chains were all obtained from the same sample, sequenced in a study of T cell responses to AZD1222 COVID-19 vaccine. Libraries were prepared by immunoSEQ multiplex PCR; TCRdb keeps only in-frame clonotypes and omits some of them. The profile shows about 210,000 clones, almost 95% of them singletons. This specimen consisted of peripheral blood, obtained on day 0 of AZD1222 vaccination. The receptors were sampled from an adult in good health.

The J gene is TRBJ1-6, the V gene TRBV19; D ambiguous. Deletions cut 0 bases from V and 4 bases from J, with 4 bases between. Germline V lookup: CDR1 LNHDA, CDR2 SQIVND (reference sequence). The CDR3 extends over 14 amino acids. The CDR3 DNA follows: TGTGCCAGTAGTATAGATCCTTATAATTCACCCCTCCACTTT. Translating it yields CASSIDPYNSPLHF.

This chain joins TRBV29-1 and TRBJ1-1; TRBD1 matches at 9 bases. From germline, CDR1 is SQVTM and CDR2 ANQGSEA. The CDR3 spans 15 residues. The V gene end was trimmed by 6 bases and the J gene end by 4 bases; junction bases not matched to a gene: 12. CDR3 in DNA: TGCAGCGTCGCCTACAGGGGGCTTGACGGCACTGAAGCTTTCTTT. This translates into CSVAYRGLDGTEAFF.

The V gene is TRBV2, the J gene TRBJ1-4; D is possibly TRBD1 (5 bases). V was cut by 3 bases and J by 2 bases, with 10 bases left in between. Germline CDR1 SNHLY, CDR2 FYNNEI. The CDR3 runs 15 residues. In DNA, the CDR3 is TGTGCCAGCAGTGACAGGGAGGTTACTAATGAAAAACTGTTTTTT. Its translation is CASSDREVTNEKLFF.

CDR3 residues: CASSRTSGGLNIQYF. CDR3 coding DNA: TGTGCCAGCAGCCGGACTAGCGGGGGTTTAAACATTCAGTACTTC. The V gene is TRBV4-2, the J gene TRBJ2-4; 13 nucleotides agree with TRBD2. The junction had 3 bases not matched to a gene; V was cut back by 4 bases and J by 6 bases. Germline CDR1 and CDR2: LGHNA and YNFKEQ. This CDR3 has 15 residues.

CDR3 sequence reads: CASSSAGTVYTEAFF. The CDR3 DNA reads TGTGCCAGCAGTTCTGCCGGGACGGTGTACACTGAAGCTTTCTTT. The J gene is TRBJ1-1, the V gene TRBV27, with a possible D match to TRBD1 (5 bases). CDR3 size: 15 residues. Trimming stripped 4 bases from V and 3 bases from J, with 15 bases between. CDR1 MNHEY and CDR2 SMNVEV come from the germline V gene (reference sequence).

The chain uses TRBV6-6 and TRBJ2-5, with TRBD2 matching over 9 bases. Per the germline V gene, CDR1 is MNHNY and CDR2 is SVGAGI (reference sequence). The CDR3 covers 17 residues. Unmatched junction bases numbered 15, after V lost 5 bases and J lost 5 bases. The CDR3 reads CASSLRQGGGAAETQYF. As DNA, the CDR3 is TGTGCCAGCAGTCTCCGTCAAGGCGGGGGGGCGGCGGAGACCCAGTACTTC.

The chain links TRBV6-2 or TRBV6-3 to TRBJ1-2; TRBD1 is a possible D gene (6 bases). Germline values: CDR1 MNHEY, CDR2 SVGEGT. With 2 bases removed from V and 7 bases from J, the gap between germline ends came to 23 bases. The length of the CDR3 is 17 residues. CDR3 residues: CASSYGQPLLGMGGYTF. The CDR3 nucleotides read TGTGCCAGCAGTTACGGACAGCCGCTACTCGGGATGGGTGGCTACACCTTC.